This paragraph reports one TCR beta chain. Antigen: not known. Unique molecular identifier tags were affixed to discrete cDNA molecules. Each CDR3 protein is one row after TCRdb ran MiXCR on the 5' RACE reads. This sample has 10,000 to 13,000 distinct CDR3 sequences, with 4.8% found just once. This record belongs to a study of early T cells in non-severe SARS-CoV-2 infection. Background on the study: Sequencing of bulk RNA from unsorted whole blood was done, without chain pairing.

Findings and limits, study-wide: The matching step, a VDJdb search, favored anti-spike CD8 responses and missed private and CD4 specificities.

This TCR came from an adult who was a healthcare worker with PCR-confirmed SARS-CoV-2 infection or an uninfected control (not recorded which). Sequences were obtained from whole blood.

The CDR3 is CASSPDGNQPQHF. DNA for the CDR3: TGTGCCAGCAGTCCGGATGGCAATCAGCCCCAGCATTTT. The V call is TRBV6-6, the J call TRBJ1-5; D gene uncertain. Looked up from germline, CDR1 is MNHNY and CDR2 is SVGAGI (reference sequence). The V gene lost 5 bases and the J gene lost 2 bases, with 7 bases spanning the gap. CDR3 length equals 13 residues.